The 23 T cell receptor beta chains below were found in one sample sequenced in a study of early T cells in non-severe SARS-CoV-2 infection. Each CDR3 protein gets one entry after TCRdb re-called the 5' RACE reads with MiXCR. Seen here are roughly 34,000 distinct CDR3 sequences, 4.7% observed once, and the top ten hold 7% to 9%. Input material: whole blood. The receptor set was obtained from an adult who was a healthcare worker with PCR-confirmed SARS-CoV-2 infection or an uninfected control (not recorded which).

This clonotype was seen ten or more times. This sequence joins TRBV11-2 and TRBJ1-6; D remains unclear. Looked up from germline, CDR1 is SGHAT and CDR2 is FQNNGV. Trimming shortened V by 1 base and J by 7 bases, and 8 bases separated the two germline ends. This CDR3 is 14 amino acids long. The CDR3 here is CASSLVNGNSPLHF. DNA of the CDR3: TGTGCCAGCAGCTTAGTGAACGGGAATTCACCCCTCCACTTT. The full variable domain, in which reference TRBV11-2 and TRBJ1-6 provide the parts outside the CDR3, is EAGVAQSPRYKIIEKRQSVAFWCNPISGHATLYWYQQILGQGPKLLIQFQNNGVVDDSQLPKDRFSAERLKGVDSTLKIQPAKLEDSAVYLCASSLVNGNSPLHFGNGTRLTVT.

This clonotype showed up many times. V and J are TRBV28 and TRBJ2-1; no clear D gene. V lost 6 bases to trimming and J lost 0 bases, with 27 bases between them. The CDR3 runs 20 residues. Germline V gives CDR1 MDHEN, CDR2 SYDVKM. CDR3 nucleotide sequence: TGTGCCAGCAGCTCGCCGTTAAACCAATTCGACCGTTTCTCCTACAATGAGCAGTTCTTC. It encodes CASSSPLNQFDRFSYNEQFF. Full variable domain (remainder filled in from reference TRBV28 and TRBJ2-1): DVKVTQSSRYLVKRTGEKVFLECVQDMDHENMFWYRQDPGLGLRLIYFSYDVKMKEKGDIPEGYSVSREKKERFSLILESASTNQTSMYLCASSSPLNQFDRFSYNEQFFGPGTRLTVL.

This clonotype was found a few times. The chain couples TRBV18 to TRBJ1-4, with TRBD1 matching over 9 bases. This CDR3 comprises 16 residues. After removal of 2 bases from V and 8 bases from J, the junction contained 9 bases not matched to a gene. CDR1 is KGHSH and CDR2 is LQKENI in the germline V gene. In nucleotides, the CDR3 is TGTGCCAGCTCACCAACGAGGGACAGGGTGAAGGAAAAACTGTTTTTT. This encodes CASSPTRDRVKEKLFF. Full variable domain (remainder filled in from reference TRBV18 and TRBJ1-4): NAGVMQNPRHLVRRRGQEARLRCSPMKGHSHVYWYRQLPEEGLKFMVYLQKENIIDESGMPKERFSAEFPKEGPSILRIQQVVRGDSAAYFCASSPTRDRVKEKLFFGSGTQLSVL.

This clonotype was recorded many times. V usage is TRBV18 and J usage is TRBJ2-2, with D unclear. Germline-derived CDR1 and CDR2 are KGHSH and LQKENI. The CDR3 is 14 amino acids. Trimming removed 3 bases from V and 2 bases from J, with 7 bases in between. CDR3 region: CASSPDLNTGELFF. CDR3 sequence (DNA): TGTGCCAGCTCACCTGATCTCAACACCGGGGAGCTGTTTTTT.

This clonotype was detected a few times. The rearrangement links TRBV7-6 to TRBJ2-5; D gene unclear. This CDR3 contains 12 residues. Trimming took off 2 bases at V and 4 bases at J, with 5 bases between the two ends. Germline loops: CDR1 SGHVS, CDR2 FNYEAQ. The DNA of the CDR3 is TGTGCCAGCAGCTTATTGCGAGAGACCCAGTACTTC. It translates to CASSLLRETQYF.

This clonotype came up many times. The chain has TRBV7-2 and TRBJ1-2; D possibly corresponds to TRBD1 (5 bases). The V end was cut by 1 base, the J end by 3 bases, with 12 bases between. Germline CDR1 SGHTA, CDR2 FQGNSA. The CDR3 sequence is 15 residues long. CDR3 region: CASSLGEQAHYGYTF. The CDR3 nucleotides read TGTGCCAGCAGCTTAGGAGAACAGGCCCACTATGGCTACACCTTC.

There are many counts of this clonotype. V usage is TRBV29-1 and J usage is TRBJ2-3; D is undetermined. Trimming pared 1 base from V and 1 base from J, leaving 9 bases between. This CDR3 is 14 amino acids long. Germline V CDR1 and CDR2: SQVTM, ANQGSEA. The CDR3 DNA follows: TGCAGCGTTGAAGGCCCGCAGGGCACAGATACGCAGTATTTT. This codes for CSVEGPQGTDTQYF.

The CDR3: CASSPGLAAGANVLTF. The CDR3 DNA reads TGTGCCAGCAGTCCGGGACTAGCAGCTGGGGCCAACGTCCTGACTTTC. The chain uses TRBV6-5 and TRBJ2-6; TRBD2 aligns across 9 bases. The CDR3 is 16 amino acids. The V gene's germline CDR1 is MNHEY and CDR2 SVGAGI. V dropped 5 bases and J dropped 2; count of bases not matched to a gene: 4.

CDR3 in DNA: TGTGCCAGCGGGCAGGACGATTTGAACACCGGGGAGCTGTTTTTT. Translating it yields CASGQDDLNTGELFF. The V and J genes are TRBV9 and TRBJ2-2, with D hard to call. Germline V gives CDR1 SGDLS, CDR2 YYNGEE. Trimming took off 7 bases at V and 1 base at J, with 14 bases between the two ends. The CDR3 has 15 residues. The full variable domain, completed using reference TRBV9 and TRBJ2-2, is DSGVTQTPKHLITATGQRVTLRCSPRSGDLSVYWYQQSLDQGLQFLIQYYNGEERAKGNILERFSAQQFPDLHSELNLSSLELGDSALYFCASGQDDLNTGELFFGEGSRLTVL.

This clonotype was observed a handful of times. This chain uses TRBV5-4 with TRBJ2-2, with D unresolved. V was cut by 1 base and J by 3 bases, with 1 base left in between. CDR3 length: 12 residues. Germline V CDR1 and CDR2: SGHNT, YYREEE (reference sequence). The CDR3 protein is CASSLYTGELFF. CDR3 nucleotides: TGTGCCAGCAGCTTGTACACCGGGGAGCTGTTTTTT.

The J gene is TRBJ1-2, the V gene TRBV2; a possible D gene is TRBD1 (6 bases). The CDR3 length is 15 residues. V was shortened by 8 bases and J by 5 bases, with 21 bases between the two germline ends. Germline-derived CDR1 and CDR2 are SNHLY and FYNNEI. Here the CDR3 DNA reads TGTGCCAGCGGCCGGAACGCAGGGGCCAAGTATGGCTACACCTTC. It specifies CASGRNAGAKYGYTF.

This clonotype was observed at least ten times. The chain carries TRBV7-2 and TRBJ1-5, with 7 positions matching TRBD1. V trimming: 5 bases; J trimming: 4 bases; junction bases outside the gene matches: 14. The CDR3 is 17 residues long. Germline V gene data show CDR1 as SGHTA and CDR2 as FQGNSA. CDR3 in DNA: TGTGCCAGCAGCAGAGAGGCAGGGGGGTCAGGAAATCAGCCCCAGCATTTT. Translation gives CASSREAGGSGNQPQHF.

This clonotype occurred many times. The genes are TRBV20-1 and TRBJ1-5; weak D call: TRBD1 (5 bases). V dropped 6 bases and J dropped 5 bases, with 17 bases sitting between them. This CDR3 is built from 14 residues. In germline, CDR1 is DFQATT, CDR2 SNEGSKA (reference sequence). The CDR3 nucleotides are TGCAGTGCGAAAGAAGCGGGGGTCGATCAGCCCCAGCATTTT. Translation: CSAKEAGVDQPQHF.

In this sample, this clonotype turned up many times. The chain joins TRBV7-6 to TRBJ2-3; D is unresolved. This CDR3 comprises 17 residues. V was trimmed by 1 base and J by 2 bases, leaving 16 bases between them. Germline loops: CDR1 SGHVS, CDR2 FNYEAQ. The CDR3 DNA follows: TGTGCCAGCAGCTTAGGGGTGGAGCCTTACTCCACAGATACGCAGTATTTT. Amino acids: CASSLGVEPYSTDTQYF.

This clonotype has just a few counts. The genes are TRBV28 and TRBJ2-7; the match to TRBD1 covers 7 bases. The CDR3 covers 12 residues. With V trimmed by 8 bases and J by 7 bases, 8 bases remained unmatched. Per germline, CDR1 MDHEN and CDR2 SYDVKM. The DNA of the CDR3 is TGTGCCAGCGTACTACAGGGGAAGGAGCAGTACTTC. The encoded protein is CASVLQGKEQYF. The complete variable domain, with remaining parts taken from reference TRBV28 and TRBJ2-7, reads DVKVTQSSRYLVKRTGEKVFLECVQDMDHENMFWYRQDPGLGLRLIYFSYDVKMKEKGDIPEGYSVSREKKERFSLILESASTNQTSMYLCASVLQGKEQYFGPGTRLTVT.

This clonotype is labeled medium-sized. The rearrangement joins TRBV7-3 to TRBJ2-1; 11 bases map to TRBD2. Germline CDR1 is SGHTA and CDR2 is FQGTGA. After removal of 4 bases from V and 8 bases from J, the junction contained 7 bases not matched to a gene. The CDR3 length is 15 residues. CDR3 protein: CASSSPSGGQYEQFF. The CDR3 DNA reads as TGTGCCAGCAGCTCCCCTAGCGGGGGGCAGTATGAGCAGTTCTTC.

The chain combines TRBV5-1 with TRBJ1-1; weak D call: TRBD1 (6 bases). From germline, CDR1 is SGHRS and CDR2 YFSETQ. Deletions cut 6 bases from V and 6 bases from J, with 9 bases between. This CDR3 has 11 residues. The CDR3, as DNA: TGCGCCAGCACCCAGGGGTCTGAAGCTTTCTTT. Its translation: CASTQGSEAFF.

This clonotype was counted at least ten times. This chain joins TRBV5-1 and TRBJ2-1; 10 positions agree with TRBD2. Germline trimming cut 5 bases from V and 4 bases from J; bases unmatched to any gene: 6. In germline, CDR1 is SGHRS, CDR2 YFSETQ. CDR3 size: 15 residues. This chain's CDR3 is CASSLLAGLYNEQFF. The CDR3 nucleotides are TGCGCCAGCAGTCTACTAGCGGGGTTATACAATGAGCAGTTCTTC.

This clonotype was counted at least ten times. The CDR3: CASSPSGPNSNQPQHF. CDR3 bases: TGTGCCAGCTCCCCATCGGGGCCTAATAGCAATCAGCCCCAGCATTTT. The rearrangement uses TRBV18 and TRBJ1-5; the D gene is possibly TRBD1 (5 bases). The CDR3 loop spans 16 amino acids. Between the trimmed V and J ends, which lost 6 bases and 0 bases, there was a span of 15 bases. Germline V gene sequence: CDR1 KGHSH, CDR2 LQKENI.

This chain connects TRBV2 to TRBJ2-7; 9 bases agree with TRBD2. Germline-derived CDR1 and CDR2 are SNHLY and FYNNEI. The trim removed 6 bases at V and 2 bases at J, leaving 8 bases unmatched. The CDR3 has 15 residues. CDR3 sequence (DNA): TGTGCCAGCAGATCTCCGGCGGGGGGGCCCTACGAGCAGTACTTC. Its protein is CASRSPAGGPYEQYF.

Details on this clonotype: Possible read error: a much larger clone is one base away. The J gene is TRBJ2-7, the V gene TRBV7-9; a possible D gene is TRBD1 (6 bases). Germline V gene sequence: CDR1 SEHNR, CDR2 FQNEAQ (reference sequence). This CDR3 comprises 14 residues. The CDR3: CASSLGQAQNEHYF. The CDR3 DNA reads TGTGCCAGCAGCTTAGGACAGGCACAGAACGAGCATTACTTC.

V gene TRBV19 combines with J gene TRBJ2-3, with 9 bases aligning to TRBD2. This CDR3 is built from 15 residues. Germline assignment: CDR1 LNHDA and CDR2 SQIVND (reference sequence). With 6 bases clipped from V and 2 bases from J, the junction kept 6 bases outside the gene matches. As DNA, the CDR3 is TGTGCCAGTAGAGCGTTAGCGGGGGACACAGATACGCAGTATTTT. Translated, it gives CASRALAGDTDTQYF.

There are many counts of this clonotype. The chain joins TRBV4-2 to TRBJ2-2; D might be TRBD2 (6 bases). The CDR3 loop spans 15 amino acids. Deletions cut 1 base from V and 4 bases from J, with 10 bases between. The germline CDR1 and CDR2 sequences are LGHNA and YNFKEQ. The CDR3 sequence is CASSQAGVGTGELFF. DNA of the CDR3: TGTGCCAGCAGCCAAGCGGGGGTCGGCACCGGGGAGCTGTTTTTT.